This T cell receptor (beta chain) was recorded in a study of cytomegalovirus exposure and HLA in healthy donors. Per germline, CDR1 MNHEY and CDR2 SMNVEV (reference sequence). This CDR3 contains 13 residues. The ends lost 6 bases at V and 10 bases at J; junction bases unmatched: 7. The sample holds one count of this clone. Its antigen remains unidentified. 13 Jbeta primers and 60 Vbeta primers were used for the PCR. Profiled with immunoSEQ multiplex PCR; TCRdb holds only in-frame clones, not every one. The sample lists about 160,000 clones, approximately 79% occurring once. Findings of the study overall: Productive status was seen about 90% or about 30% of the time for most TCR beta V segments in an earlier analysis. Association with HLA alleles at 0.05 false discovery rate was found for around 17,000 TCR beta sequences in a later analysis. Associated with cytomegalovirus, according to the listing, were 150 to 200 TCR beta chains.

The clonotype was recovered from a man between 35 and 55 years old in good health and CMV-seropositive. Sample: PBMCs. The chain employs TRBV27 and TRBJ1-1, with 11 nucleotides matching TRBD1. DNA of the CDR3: TGTGCCAGCAGGGGGACAGGGGGTGGTGGAGCTTTCTTT. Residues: CASRGTGGGGAFF.